This TCR beta chain is drawn from a study of T cell repertoires in cytomegalovirus infection. For the study at large: From public TCR beta signatures came an indication of both CMV infection and matching HLA type.

There are 14 residues in the CDR3. V lost 5 bases and J lost 8, with 16 bases in between. Germline CDR1 reads MNHEY; CDR2 reads SMNVEV (reference sequence). A single record per CDR3 protein comes from TCRdb applying MiXCR to the reads. This sample has roughly 640,000 distinct CDR3 sequences, with 20% to 30% found just once. The specimen was CD8+ T cells from PBMCs. The chain uses TRBV27 and TRBJ2-4; perhaps D is TRBD1 or TRBD2 (6 bases each). The receptor was isolated from a human donor in good health (CMV status not recorded). Some clones in this sample may be carry-over from other donors' samples. Here the CDR3 reads CASSPGKGGDIQYF. DNA for the CDR3: TGTGCCAGCAGTCCAGGGAAGGGGGGAGACATTCAGTACTTC.